A single sample gave rise to the 15 T cell receptor beta chains below, sequenced in a study of shared clonotypes between healthy human individuals (dated by TCRdb to between 2020 and 2021). Library construction relied on the immunoSEQ multiplex PCR assay. Entries here come from immuneACCESS through TCRdb and include only in-frame sequences with V and J called. Some clones fail to appear in such tables; in the studies checked, an unresolved V gene covers under half of the shortfall, and the cause of the remainder is unknown. The sample has under 1,100,000 clones on record, around 74% of them singletons. The ten largest clones take up roughly 1.4% of the sample. The specimen sequenced was memory CD4+ T cells sorted from blood. The sample's cell subset or site, from its label and the paper: CD45RA-negative fraction. These receptor sequences come from a man aged 18-30 years in good health.

This clone was seen a few times. J is TRBJ1-5 and V is TRBV19, with D possibly being TRBD1 (5 bases). Between the trimmed V and J ends, which lost 7 bases and 1 base, there was a span of 17 bases. Germline values: CDR1 LNHDA, CDR2 SQIVND (reference sequence). The CDR3 contains 16 residues. CDR3 in amino acids: CASTALGTPSNQPQHF. CDR3 DNA sequence: TGTGCCAGTACCGCCCTTGGGACGCCGAGCAATCAGCCCCAGCATTTT.

CDR3 loop: CASSLGTRGVNSNQPQHF. DNA for the CDR3: TGTGCCAGCAGCTTGGGCACCCGTGGAGTAAATAGCAATCAGCCCCAGCATTTT. V is TRBV5-6 and J is TRBJ1-5; D is unresolved. Germline values: CDR1 SGHDT, CDR2 YYEEEE. The CDR3 is made up of 18 amino acids. The V end was cut by 0 bases, the J end by 0 bases, with 16 bases between.

This clone was observed a single time. The chain is built from TRBV25-1 and TRBJ2-7; D possibly corresponds to TRBD2 (6 bases). V was pared by 7 bases and J by 8 bases, with 18 bases between. The CDR3 has 13 amino acids. Germline assignment: CDR1 MGHDK and CDR2 SYGVNS. CDR3 region: CASNPTAGQKQYF. CDR3 coding DNA: TGTGCCAGCAATCCTACGGCGGGGCAAAAGCAGTACTTC.

The V call is TRBV5-1, the J call TRBJ2-7, with TRBD1 matching over 10 bases. The J segment lost 5 bases and the V segment lost 3 bases, leaving 8 bases of the junction unmatched. This CDR3 spans 15 amino acids. In germline, CDR1 is SGHRS, CDR2 YFSETQ. CDR3 in DNA: TGCGCCAGCAGCTGGCTGGGACAGGGGCGCAACGAGCAGTACTTC. Translated: CASSWLGQGRNEQYF.

V usage is TRBV6-1 and J usage is TRBJ2-1; 11 bases agree with TRBD2. The V gene's germline CDR1 is MNHNS and CDR2 SASEGT. V shed 0 bases, J shed 3 bases, and the junction held 4 bases outside the gene matches. This CDR3 region has 17 residues. The CDR3: CASSEAGGTSGYNEQFF. As DNA, the CDR3 is TGTGCCAGCAGTGAAGCTGGGGGGACTAGCGGCTACAATGAGCAGTTCTTC.

The chain has TRBV5-8 and TRBJ1-2, with D possibly being TRBD1 (6 bases). Looked up from germline, CDR1 is SGHTS and CDR2 is YDEGEE. Trimming pared 1 base from V and 8 bases from J, leaving 12 bases between. The CDR3 runs to 13 residues. CDR3 sequence: CASSLRVQGGYTF. CDR3 nucleotides: TGTGCCAGCAGCTTGCGGGTCCAGGGGGGCTACACCTTC.

The chain combines TRBV13 with TRBJ1-1; TRBD1 matches 9 bases. CDR3 length: 15 amino acids. CDR1 is PRHDT, CDR2 FYEKMQ, per germline (reference sequence). V shed 5 bases and J 4 bases; nucleotides not matched to a gene: 8. In nucleotides, the CDR3 is TGTGCCAGCAGCCCAACTAACAGGGGGCCCACTGAAGCTTTCTTT. It encodes CASSPTNRGPTEAFF.

This clone was recorded many times. The CDR3 bases are TGTGCCAGCAGCCGAGAACGAACAGATACGCAGTATTTT. Translation: CASSRERTDTQYF. The genes are TRBV7-9 and TRBJ2-3; D unresolved. This CDR3 has 13 amino acids. The V end was cut by 5 bases, the J end by 3 bases, with 9 bases between. Germline V lookup: CDR1 SEHNR, CDR2 FQNEAQ (reference sequence).

This chain links TRBV6-4 with TRBJ2-2; D is unresolved. The CDR3 is made up of 15 amino acids. Germline-derived CDR1 and CDR2 are MRHNA and SNTAGT. Trimming cost V 6 bases and J 1 base, with 12 bases left between them. The DNA for the CDR3 is TGTGCCAGCAGCCAAACGAACAGGAACACCGGGGAGCTGTTTTTT. Encoded protein: CASSQTNRNTGELFF.

This clone has a single count. V gene TRBV30 combines with J gene TRBJ2-2; 7 nucleotides agree with TRBD1. V shed 3 bases and J 9 bases; nucleotides not matched to a gene: 13. Germline values: CDR1 GTSNPN, CDR2 SVGIG (reference sequence). The CDR3 contains 15 residues. CDR3 protein: CAWSSSGQLGRELFF. The CDR3 DNA reads as TGTGCCTGGAGCTCATCGGGACAGCTTGGGAGGGAGCTGTTTTTT.

The rearrangement links TRBV2 to TRBJ2-1; no reliable D call. CDR3 length: 14 residues. Germline V lookup: CDR1 SNHLY, CDR2 FYNNEI. With 0 bases removed from V and 12 bases from J, the gap between germline ends came to 15 bases. The CDR3, as DNA: TGTGCCAGCAGTGAAGCTCGGACGGCAAAGGGGCAGTTCTTC. It translates to CASSEARTAKGQFF. Using reference TRBV2 and TRBJ2-1 for the parts outside the CDR3, the full variable domain is EPEVTQTPSHQVTQMGQEVILRCVPISNHLYFYWYRQILGQKVEFLVSFYNNEISEKSEIFDDQFSVERPDGSNFTLKIRSTKLEDSAMYFCASSEARTAKGQFFGPGTRLTVL.

The chain uses TRBV10-3 and TRBJ1-5; 7 bases agree with TRBD1. This CDR3 region has 15 residues. CDR1 is ENHRY and CDR2 is SYGVKD in the germline V gene. V gave up 0 bases and J gave up 3 bases; unmatched junction bases: 2. CDR3 bases: TGTGCCATCAGTGAGTCGACAGGGAACAATCAGCCCCAGCATTTT. Encoded protein: CAISESTGNNQPQHF.

The chain recombines TRBV5-6 with TRBJ1-6; D possibly corresponds to TRBD1 (6 bases). The CDR3 is 14 amino acids. Germline lookup yields CDR1 SGHDT and CDR2 YYEEEE. The V and J ends lost 4 bases and 7 bases respectively, with 12 bases between them. Here the CDR3 reads CASSPVGQNSPLHF. DNA for the CDR3: TGTGCCAGCAGCCCCGTCGGACAGAATTCACCCCTCCACTTT. The full variable domain, in which reference TRBV5-6 and TRBJ1-6 provide the parts outside the CDR3, is DAGVTQSPTHLIKTRGQQVTLRCSPKSGHDTVSWYQQALGQGPQFIFQYYEEEERQRGNFPDRFSGHQFPNYSSELNVNALLLGDSALYLCASSPVGQNSPLHFGNGTRLTVT.

The J gene is TRBJ1-1, the V gene TRBV19; D is possibly TRBD1 (6 bases). Germline loops: CDR1 LNHDA, CDR2 SQIVND (reference sequence). The CDR3 length is 14 residues. V was cut by 5 bases and J by 7 bases, with 17 bases left in between. DNA of the CDR3: TGTGCCAGTAGTCCCCGAACAGGGCGGGTTGAAGCTTTCTTT. This translates into CASSPRTGRVEAFF.

J is TRBJ1-2 and V is TRBV2; TRBD1 matches 7 bases. The CDR3 covers 12 residues. Trimming at V came to 5 bases and at J to 10 bases, leaving 7 bases not matched to a gene. Germline V lookup: CDR1 SNHLY, CDR2 FYNNEI. CDR3 in amino acids: CASSLKGTAYTF. The DNA of the CDR3 is TGTGCCAGCAGTCTTAAAGGGACAGCCTACACCTTC.